What follows are 24 T cell receptor beta chains derived from one specimen sequenced in a study of long-term antiretroviral therapy in people with HIV. The run of the v3.0 immunoSEQ assay was at survey level. Assay: immunoSEQ multiplex PCR; the TCRdb copy retains only in-frame clones and omits some. The profile shows fewer than 20,000 clones, around 84% of them singletons. The specimen comprised unsorted PBMCs, sampled 0.3 years after starting antiretroviral therapy. The receptor set was obtained from a woman aged 45-60 years with HIV.

The rearrangement links TRBV2 to TRBJ1-1, with D perhaps TRBD1 (5 bases). This CDR3 region has 14 residues. Germline loops: CDR1 SNHLY, CDR2 FYNNEI. The V gene lost 3 bases and the J gene lost 2 bases, with 10 bases spanning the gap. The CDR3 region has the DNA TGTGCCAGCAGTGACGAGGGGAGAAACACTGAAGCTTTCTTT. Protein product: CASSDEGRNTEAFF.

This clone was counted a few times. This chain uses TRBV6-6 with TRBJ1-6; tentative D call: TRBD1 (5 bases). V was pared by 5 bases and J by 10 bases, with 18 bases between. The CDR3 loop spans 15 amino acids. Germline CDR1 reads MNHNY; CDR2 reads SVGAGI (reference sequence). CDR3 sequence (DNA): TGTGCCAGCAGTCCTAGGGGCGGGAGAGAGTCACCCCTCCACTTT. Translating it yields CASSPRGGRESPLHF.

The chain joins TRBV4-1 to TRBJ2-5; D ambiguous. Germline loops: CDR1 MGHRA, CDR2 YSYEKL. V lost 5 bases and J 5 bases, leaving 21 bases between the germline ends. The CDR3 covers 16 residues. This chain's CDR3 is CASSETPTGPMETQYF. The CDR3 DNA reads TGCGCCAGCAGCGAAACTCCCACCGGGCCCATGGAGACCCAGTACTTC.

The J gene is TRBJ1-6, the V gene TRBV5-1, with D possibly matching TRBD1 (6 bases). V was trimmed by 0 bases and J by 4 bases, leaving 8 bases between them. This CDR3 has 15 amino acids. CDR1 and CDR2 (germline): SGHRS, YFSETQ. The CDR3 loop reads CASSLGQAYNSPLHF. CDR3 coding DNA: TGCGCCAGCAGCTTGGGACAGGCTTATAATTCACCCCTCCACTTT.

V usage is TRBV10-2 and J usage is TRBJ2-3; D remains unclear. Trimming removed 7 bases at V and 4 bases at J, with 12 bases between. The CDR3 runs 13 residues. CDR1 and CDR2 (germline): WSHSY, SAAADI. The CDR3 here is CASIGFVSDTQYF. CDR3 sequence (DNA): TGCGCCAGCATAGGTTTTGTATCAGATACGCAGTATTTT.

This clone has only a few counts. The genes are TRBV21-1 and TRBJ2-7. TRBV21-1 is a pseudogene segment. The CDR3 is 10 residues long. CDR3 protein: CASLSYEQYV. The CDR3 DNA reads TGTGCCAGCTTATCCTACGAGCAGTACGTC.

The chain has TRBV7-6 and TRBJ1-2; 9 positions agree with TRBD1. Trimming at V came to 0 bases and at J to 6 bases, leaving 8 bases not matched to a gene. CDR3 length equals 16 residues. Germline V lookup: CDR1 SGHVS, CDR2 FNYEAQ. The CDR3 bases are TGTGCCAGCAGCTTAGCGCCGGGACAGGGCACGAATGGCTACACCTTC. It encodes CASSLAPGQGTNGYTF.

In nucleotides, the CDR3 is TGCAGCGTCGGGACGGAGTCCTACGAGCAGTACTTC. Translating gives CSVGTESYEQYF. The chain carries TRBV29-1 and TRBJ2-7; possibly TRBD1 or TRBD2 for D (5 bases each). Germline CDR1 is SQVTM and CDR2 is ANQGSEA. The CDR3 length is 12 residues. Between the trimmed V and J ends, which lost 6 bases and 1 base, there was a span of 10 bases.

The chain employs TRBV25-1 and TRBJ1-2, with no clear D. The germline V and J ends were trimmed by 4 bases and 5 bases, with 14 bases remaining between them. Germline loops: CDR1 MGHDK, CDR2 SYGVNS. The CDR3 spans 14 residues. CDR3 sequence reads: CASSGPSAIYGYTF. Written as DNA, the CDR3 is TGTGCCAGCAGTGGTCCCTCAGCTATATATGGCTACACCTTC.

V and J are TRBV12-5 and TRBJ2-3; no firm D call. The CDR3 loop spans 12 amino acids. Trimming pared 5 bases from V and 6 bases from J, leaving 9 bases between. CDR1 and CDR2 from the germline V gene are LGHNT and FRNRAP. The CDR3 nucleotides read TGTGCTAGTGGTATATTCATGGATACGCAGTATTTT. Its protein is CASGIFMDTQYF.

CDR3 DNA sequence: TGTGCCAGCAGCTTAGTAGGGGGGGCGACCCAAGAGACCCAGTACTTC. Translation: CASSLVGGATQETQYF. The gene calls are TRBV7-9 and TRBJ2-5; maybe TRBD2 (7 bases). This CDR3 comprises 16 residues. Germline CDR1 reads SEHNR; CDR2 reads FQNEAQ (reference sequence). The ends were cut back, 1 base at V and 1 base at J, with 13 bases in the middle. Full variable domain (remainder filled in from reference TRBV7-9 and TRBJ2-5): DTGVSQNPRHKITKRGQNVTFRCDPISEHNRLYWYRQTLGQGPEFLTYFQNEAQLEKSRLLSDRFSAERPKGSFSTLEIQRTEQGDSAMYLCASSLVGGATQETQYFGPGTRLLVL.

The V call is TRBV7-9, the J call TRBJ1-4, with no clear D. The V end lost 6 bases, the J end lost 0 bases, and 11 bases lay between the germline ends. Germline-derived CDR1 and CDR2 are SEHNR and FQNEAQ (reference sequence). There are 15 residues in the CDR3. The CDR3 loop reads CASRDKTATNEKLFF. The CDR3 region has the DNA TGTGCCAGCAGGGATAAGACGGCAACTAATGAAAAACTGTTTTTT.

This sequence joins TRBV5-1 and TRBJ2-4; the D gene is possibly TRBD2 (5 bases). This CDR3 has 18 amino acids. V was cut by 0 bases and J by 0 bases, with 16 bases left in between. The germline V gene has CDR1 SGHRS and CDR2 YFSETQ. The CDR3 coding sequence is TGCGCCAGCAGCTTGGCTCTTGAGGGCCGCGGAGCCAAAAACATTCAGTACTTC. Protein product: CASSLALEGRGAKNIQYF. The full variable domain, its missing parts supplied by reference TRBV5-1 and TRBJ2-4, is KAGVTQTPRYLIKTRGQQVTLSCSPISGHRSVSWYQQTPGQGLQFLFEYFSETQRNKGNFPGRFSGRQFSNSRSEMNVSTLELGDSALYLCASSLALEGRGAKNIQYFGAGTRLSVL.

The gene calls are TRBV29-1 and TRBJ2-3; 12 bases map to TRBD1. Germline loops: CDR1 SQVTM, CDR2 ANQGSEA. J was trimmed by 2 bases and V by 7 bases; bases with no gene match: 10. The CDR3 extends over 16 amino acids. The CDR3 is CSAPAGTGGLTDTQYF. The DNA for the CDR3 is TGCAGCGCTCCGGCTGGGACAGGGGGCCTCACAGATACGCAGTATTTT.

This clone showed up just a few times. The J gene is TRBJ1-2, the V gene TRBV11-3, with TRBD1 matching 8 bases. The germline V gene has CDR1 SGHNT and CDR2 YENEEA. The CDR3 is made up of 13 amino acids. Unmatched junction bases numbered 6, after V lost 5 bases and J lost 7 bases. CDR3 in amino acids: CASSPGGGGGYTF. Written as DNA, the CDR3 is TGTGCCAGCAGCCCAGGGGGCGGCGGTGGCTACACCTTC.

The gene calls are TRBV7-3 and TRBJ2-1; D perhaps matches TRBD2 (5 bases). Trimming shortened V by 0 bases and J by 3 bases, and 12 bases separated the two germline ends. CDR1 and CDR2 (germline): SGHTA, FQGTGA. The CDR3 has 16 residues. CDR3 DNA: TGTGCCAGCAGCTTAACGTGGCCAGCGGACTACAATGAGCAGTTCTTC. It specifies CASSLTWPADYNEQFF.

The chain joins TRBV10-3 to TRBJ2-1; 15 bases are shared with TRBD2. Trimming at V came to 11 bases and at J to 7 bases, leaving 12 bases not matched to a gene. The CDR3 has 16 residues. Germline CDR1 ENHRY, CDR2 SYGVKD. This CDR3 is CASKGLAGGPWNEQFF. CDR3 nucleotide sequence: TGTGCCTCGAAAGGACTAGCGGGGGGGCCGTGGAATGAGCAGTTCTTC.

The rearrangement joins TRBV18 to TRBJ1-2; TRBD1 matches at 9 bases. J gave up 6 bases and V 3 bases, and 2 bases lay outside the gene matches. The germline V gene has CDR1 KGHSH and CDR2 LQKENI. The CDR3 length is 13 residues. CDR3 DNA: TGTGCCAGCTCACCCGACAGGGGGGATGGCTACACCTTC. Protein: CASSPDRGDGYTF.

The rearrangement joins TRBV6-5 to TRBJ2-5, with 9 bases lining up with TRBD1. The V gene end was trimmed by 6 bases and the J gene end by 5 bases; junction bases not matched to a gene: 4. Per germline, CDR1 MNHEY and CDR2 SVGAGI. There are 13 residues in the CDR3. The CDR3 region is CASRTGGRETQYF. CDR3 in DNA: TGTGCCAGCAGGACAGGGGGACGGGAGACCCAGTACTTC.

V gene TRBV18 combines with J gene TRBJ1-6, with D tentatively TRBD1 (5 bases). The CDR3 totals 16 residues. Germline-derived CDR1 and CDR2 are KGHSH and LQKENI. Deletions cut 1 base from V and 0 bases from J, with 7 bases between. The CDR3 nucleotides read TGTGCCAGCTCACCACAGGGGAGCTCCTATAATTCACCCCTCCACTTT. Protein product: CASSPQGSSYNSPLHF.

The J gene is TRBJ2-3, the V gene TRBV7-6; 12 nucleotides agree with TRBD2. CDR3 length: 15 amino acids. The trim removed 5 bases at V and 3 bases at J, leaving 3 bases unmatched. Germline CDR1 reads SGHVS; CDR2 reads FNYEAQ. This chain's CDR3 is CASSVGLAGTDTQYF. CDR3 DNA sequence: TGTGCCAGCAGCGTAGGACTAGCGGGGACAGATACGCAGTATTTT.

The chain is built from TRBV29-1 and TRBJ2-7, with 7 bases lining up with TRBD2. The CDR3 contains 14 residues. Looked up from germline, CDR1 is SQVTM and CDR2 is ANQGSEA. With 4 bases clipped from V and 4 bases from J, the junction kept 10 bases outside the gene matches. CDR3 DNA sequence: TGCAGCGTTGTGGAGTTGGGGGGGAGGTACGAGCAGTACTTC. Protein sequence: CSVVELGGRYEQYF.

The genes are TRBV18 and TRBJ1-3; D is uncertain. V was shortened by 3 bases and J by 0 bases, with 9 bases between the two germline ends. The CDR3 length is 15 residues. CDR1 is KGHSH, CDR2 LQKENI, per germline. CDR3 bases: TGTGCCAGCTCACCCTCCGGGTCCTCTGGAAACACCATATATTTT. Its protein product is CASSPSGSSGNTIYF.

The chain carries TRBV14 and TRBJ1-2; possibly TRBD1 for D (5 bases). Germline V gene lookup returns CDR1 SGHDN and CDR2 FVKESK. The CDR3 length is 16 residues. Between the trimmed V and J ends, which lost 0 bases and 3 bases, there was a span of 14 bases. Here the CDR3 DNA reads TGTGCCAGCAGCCAAGAGCCCGGGGCAGCCTACTATGGCTACACCTTC. Encoded protein: CASSQEPGAAYYGYTF.